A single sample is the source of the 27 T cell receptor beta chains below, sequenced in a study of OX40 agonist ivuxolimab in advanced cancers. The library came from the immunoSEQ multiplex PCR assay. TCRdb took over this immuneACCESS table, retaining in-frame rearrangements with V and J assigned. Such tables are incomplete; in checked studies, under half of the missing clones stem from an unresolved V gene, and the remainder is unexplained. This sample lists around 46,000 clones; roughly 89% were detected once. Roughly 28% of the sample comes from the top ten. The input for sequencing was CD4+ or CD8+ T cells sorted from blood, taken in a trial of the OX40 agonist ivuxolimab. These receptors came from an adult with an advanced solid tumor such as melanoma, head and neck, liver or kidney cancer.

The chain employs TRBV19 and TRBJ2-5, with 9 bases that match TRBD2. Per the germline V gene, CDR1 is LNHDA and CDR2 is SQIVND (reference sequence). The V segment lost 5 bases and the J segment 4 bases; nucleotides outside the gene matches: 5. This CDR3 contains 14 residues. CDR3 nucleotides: TGTGCCAGTAGTTCAAGACTAGCGGCAGAGACCCAGTACTTC. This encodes CASSSRLAAETQYF.

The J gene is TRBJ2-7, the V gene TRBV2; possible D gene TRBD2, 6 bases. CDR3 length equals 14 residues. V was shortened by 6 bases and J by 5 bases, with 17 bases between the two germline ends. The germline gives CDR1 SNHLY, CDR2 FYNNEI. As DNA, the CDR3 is TGTGCCAGCAGCGTTCCCGGGACTGAAAACGAGCAGTACTTC. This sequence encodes CASSVPGTENEQYF. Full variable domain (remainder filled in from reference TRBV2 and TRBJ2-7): EPEVTQTPSHQVTQMGQEVILRCVPISNHLYFYWYRQILGQKVEFLVSFYNNEISEKSEIFDDQFSVERPDGSNFTLKIRSTKLEDSAMYFCASSVPGTENEQYFGPGTRLTVT.

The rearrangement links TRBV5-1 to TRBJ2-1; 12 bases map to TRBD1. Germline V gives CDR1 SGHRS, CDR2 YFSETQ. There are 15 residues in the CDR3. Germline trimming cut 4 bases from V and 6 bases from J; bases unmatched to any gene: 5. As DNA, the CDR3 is TGCGCCAGCAGCGCCGGGACAGGGGGCTTCAATGAGCAGTTCTTC. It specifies CASSAGTGGFNEQFF.

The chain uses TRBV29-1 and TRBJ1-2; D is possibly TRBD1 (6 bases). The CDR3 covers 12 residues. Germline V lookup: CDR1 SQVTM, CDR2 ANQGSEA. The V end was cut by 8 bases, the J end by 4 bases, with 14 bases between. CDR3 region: CSIQTGTYGYTF. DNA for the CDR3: TGCAGCATCCAGACAGGAACCTATGGCTACACCTTC.

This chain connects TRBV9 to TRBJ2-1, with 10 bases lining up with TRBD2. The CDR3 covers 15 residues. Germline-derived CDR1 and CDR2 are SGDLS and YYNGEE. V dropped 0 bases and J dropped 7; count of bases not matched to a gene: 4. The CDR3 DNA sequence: TGTGCCAGCAGCGTAGAGCGGGGGGGCCGGAATGAGCAGTTCTTC. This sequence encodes CASSVERGGRNEQFF.

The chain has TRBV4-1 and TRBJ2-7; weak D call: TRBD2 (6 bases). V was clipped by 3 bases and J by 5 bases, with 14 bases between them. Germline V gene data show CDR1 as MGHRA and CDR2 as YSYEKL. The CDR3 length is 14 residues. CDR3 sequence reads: CASSHIRESDEQYF. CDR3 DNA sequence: TGCGCCAGCAGCCACATTCGGGAGTCAGACGAGCAGTACTTC.

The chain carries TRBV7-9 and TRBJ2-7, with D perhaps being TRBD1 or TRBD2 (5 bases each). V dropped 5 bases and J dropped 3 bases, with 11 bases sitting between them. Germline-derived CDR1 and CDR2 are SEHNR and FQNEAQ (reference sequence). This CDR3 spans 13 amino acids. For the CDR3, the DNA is TGTGCCAGCAGCACCGGGACCCTCTACGAGCAGTACTTC. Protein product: CASSTGTLYEQYF.

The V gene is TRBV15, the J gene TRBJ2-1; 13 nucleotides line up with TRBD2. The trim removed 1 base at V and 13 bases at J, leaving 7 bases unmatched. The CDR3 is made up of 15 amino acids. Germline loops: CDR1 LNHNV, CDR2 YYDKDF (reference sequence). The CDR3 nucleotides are TGTGCCACCAGCAGAGGAAGGACTAGCGGGAGTCATCAGTTCTTC. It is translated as CATSRGRTSGSHQFF.

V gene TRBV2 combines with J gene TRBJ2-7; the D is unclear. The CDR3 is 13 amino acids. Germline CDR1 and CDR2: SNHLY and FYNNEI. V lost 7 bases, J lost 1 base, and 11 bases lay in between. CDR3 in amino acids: CASTLGQSYEQYF. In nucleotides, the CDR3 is TGTGCCAGCACATTAGGGCAGTCCTACGAGCAGTACTTC.

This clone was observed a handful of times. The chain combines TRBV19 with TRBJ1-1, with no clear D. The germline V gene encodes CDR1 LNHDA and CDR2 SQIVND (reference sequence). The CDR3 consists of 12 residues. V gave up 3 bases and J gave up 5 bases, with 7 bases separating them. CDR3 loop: CASSMGWTEAFF. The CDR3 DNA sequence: TGTGCCAGTAGTATGGGATGGACTGAAGCTTTCTTT.

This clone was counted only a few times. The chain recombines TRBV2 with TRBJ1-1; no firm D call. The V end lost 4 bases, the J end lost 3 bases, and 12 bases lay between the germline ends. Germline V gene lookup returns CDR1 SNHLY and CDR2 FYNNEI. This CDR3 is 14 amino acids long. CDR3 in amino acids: CASSGSAGYTEAFF. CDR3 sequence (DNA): TGTGCCAGCAGTGGGTCAGCGGGATACACTGAAGCTTTCTTT.

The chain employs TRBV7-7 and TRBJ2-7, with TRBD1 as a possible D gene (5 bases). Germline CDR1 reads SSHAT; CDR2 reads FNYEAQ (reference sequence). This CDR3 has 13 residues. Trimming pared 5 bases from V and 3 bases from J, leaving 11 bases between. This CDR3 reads CASSRQTDYEQYF. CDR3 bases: TGTGCCAGCAGCCGACAGACCGACTACGAGCAGTACTTC. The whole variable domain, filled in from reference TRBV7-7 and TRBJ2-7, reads GAGVSQSPRYKVTKRGQDVTLRCDPISSHATLYWYQQALGQGPEFLTYFNYEAQPDKSGLPSDRFSAERPEGSISTLTIQRTEQRDSAMYRCASSRQTDYEQYFGPGTRLTVT.

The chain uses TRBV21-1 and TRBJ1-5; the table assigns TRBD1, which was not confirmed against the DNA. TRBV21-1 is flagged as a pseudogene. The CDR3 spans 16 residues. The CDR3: CASSKGQARGHQPQHF. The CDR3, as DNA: TGTGCCAGCAGCAAAGGTCAGGCCAGGGGGCACCAGCCCCAGCATTTT.

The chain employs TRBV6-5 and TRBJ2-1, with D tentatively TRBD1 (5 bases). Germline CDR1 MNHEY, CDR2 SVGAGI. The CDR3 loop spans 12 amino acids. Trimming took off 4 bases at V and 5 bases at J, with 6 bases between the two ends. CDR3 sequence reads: CASSLGDNEQFF. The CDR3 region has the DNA TGTGCCAGCAGTTTAGGGGACAATGAGCAGTTCTTC.

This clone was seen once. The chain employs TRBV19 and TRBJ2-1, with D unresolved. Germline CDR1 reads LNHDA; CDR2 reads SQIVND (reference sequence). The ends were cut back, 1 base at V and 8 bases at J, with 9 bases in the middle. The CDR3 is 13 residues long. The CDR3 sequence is CASSIGGGDEQFF. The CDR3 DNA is TGTGCCAGTAGTATAGGGGGTGGGGATGAGCAGTTCTTC.

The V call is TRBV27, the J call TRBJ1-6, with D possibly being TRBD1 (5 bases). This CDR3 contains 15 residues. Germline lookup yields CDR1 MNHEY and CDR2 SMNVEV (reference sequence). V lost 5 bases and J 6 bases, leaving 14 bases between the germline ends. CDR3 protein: CASSPGTQGNSPLHF. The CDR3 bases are TGTGCCAGCAGTCCCGGGACTCAGGGTAATTCACCCCTCCACTTT.

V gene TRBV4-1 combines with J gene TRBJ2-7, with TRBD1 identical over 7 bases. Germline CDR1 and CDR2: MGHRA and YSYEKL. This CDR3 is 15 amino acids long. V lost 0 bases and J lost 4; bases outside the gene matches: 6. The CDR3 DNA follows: TGCGCCAGCAGCCAAGACCCCGGGACAGCGTACGAGCAGTACTTC. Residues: CASSQDPGTAYEQYF.

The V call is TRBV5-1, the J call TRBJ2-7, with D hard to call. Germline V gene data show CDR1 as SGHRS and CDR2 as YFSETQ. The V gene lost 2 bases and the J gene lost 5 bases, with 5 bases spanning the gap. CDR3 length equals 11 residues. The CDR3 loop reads CASSFGDEQYF. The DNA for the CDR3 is TGCGCCAGCAGCTTTGGGGACGAGCAGTACTTC.

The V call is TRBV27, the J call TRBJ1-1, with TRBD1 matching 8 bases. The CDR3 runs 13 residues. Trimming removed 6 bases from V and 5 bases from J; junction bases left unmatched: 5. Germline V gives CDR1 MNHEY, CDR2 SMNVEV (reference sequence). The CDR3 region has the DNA TGTGCCAGCAGCAAGGGGACAGGAACTGAAGCTTTCTTT. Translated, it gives CASSKGTGTEAFF.

CDR3 in DNA: TGTGCCAGCAGTTCCCGGGTTGGCACTGAAGCTTTCTTT. It yields the protein CASSSRVGTEAFF. The V and J genes are TRBV28 and TRBJ1-1, with no clear D. Germline V gene sequence: CDR1 MDHEN, CDR2 SYDVKM. The V gene lost 4 bases and the J gene lost 4 bases, with 10 bases spanning the gap. This CDR3 has 13 residues.

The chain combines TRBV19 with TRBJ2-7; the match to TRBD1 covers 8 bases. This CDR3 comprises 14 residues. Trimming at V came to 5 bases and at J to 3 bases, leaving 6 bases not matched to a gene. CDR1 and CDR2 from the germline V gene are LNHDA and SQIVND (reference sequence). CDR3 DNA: TGTGCCAGTAGTCCGGGGACAGGTGACTACGAGCAGTACTTC. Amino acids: CASSPGTGDYEQYF. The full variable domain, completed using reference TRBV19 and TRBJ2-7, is DGGITQSPKYLFRKEGQNVTLSCEQNLNHDAMYWYRQDPGQGLRLIYYSQIVNDFQKGDIAEGYSVSREKKESFPLTVTSAQKNPTAFYLCASSPGTGDYEQYFGPGTRLTVT.

The CDR3 DNA is TGTGCCAGCAGTGGGCGGGGGGCCAGTCTGCGAGATACGCAGTATTTT. Amino acid sequence: CASSGRGASLRDTQYF. The V gene is TRBV2, the J gene TRBJ2-3, with 8 bases identical to TRBD2. Germline lookup yields CDR1 SNHLY and CDR2 FYNNEI. J was trimmed by 5 bases and V by 4 bases; bases with no gene match: 11. The CDR3 consists of 16 residues.

DNA of the CDR3: TGCAGCGTTGAATCCGGGACAGGGGGTAACACTGAAGCTTTCTTT. Protein: CSVESGTGGNTEAFF. The chain joins TRBV29-1 to TRBJ1-1, with 11 nucleotides matching TRBD1. Germline CDR1 and CDR2: SQVTM and ANQGSEA. CDR3 length equals 15 residues. V was clipped by 2 bases and J by 2 bases; unmatched bases: 4.

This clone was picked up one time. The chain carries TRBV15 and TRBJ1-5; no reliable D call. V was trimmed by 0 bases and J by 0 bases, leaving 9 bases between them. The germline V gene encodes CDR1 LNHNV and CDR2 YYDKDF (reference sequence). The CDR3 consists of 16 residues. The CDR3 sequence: CATSRDRTVSNQPQHF. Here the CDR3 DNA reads TGTGCCACCAGCAGAGATAGGACGGTTAGCAATCAGCCCCAGCATTTT.

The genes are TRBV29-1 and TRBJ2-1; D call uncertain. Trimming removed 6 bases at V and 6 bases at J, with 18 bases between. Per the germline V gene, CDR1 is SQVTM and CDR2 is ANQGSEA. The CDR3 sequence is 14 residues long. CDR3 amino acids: CSVPPIEVGNEQFF. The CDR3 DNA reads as TGCAGCGTCCCACCAATTGAGGTCGGCAATGAGCAGTTCTTC.

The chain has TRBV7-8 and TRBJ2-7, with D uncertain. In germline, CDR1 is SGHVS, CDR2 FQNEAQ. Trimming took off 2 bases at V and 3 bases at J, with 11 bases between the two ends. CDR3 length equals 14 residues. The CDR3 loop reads CASSLITGNYEQYF. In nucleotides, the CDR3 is TGTGCCAGCAGCTTAATCACGGGCAACTACGAGCAGTACTTC. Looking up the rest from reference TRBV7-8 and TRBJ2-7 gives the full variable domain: GAGVSQSPRYKVAKRGQDVALRCDPISGHVSLFWYQQALGQGPEFLTYFQNEAQLDKSGLPSDRFFAERPEGSVSTLKIQRTQQEDSAVYLCASSLITGNYEQYFGPGTRLTVT.

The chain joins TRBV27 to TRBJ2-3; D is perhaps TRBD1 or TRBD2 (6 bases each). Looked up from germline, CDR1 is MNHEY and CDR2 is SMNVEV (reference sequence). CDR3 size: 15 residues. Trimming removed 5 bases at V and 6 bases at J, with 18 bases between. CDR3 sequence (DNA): TGTGCCAGCAGTCTAACCGGGGGCCGAACGGATACGCAGTATTTT. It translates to CASSLTGGRTDTQYF.